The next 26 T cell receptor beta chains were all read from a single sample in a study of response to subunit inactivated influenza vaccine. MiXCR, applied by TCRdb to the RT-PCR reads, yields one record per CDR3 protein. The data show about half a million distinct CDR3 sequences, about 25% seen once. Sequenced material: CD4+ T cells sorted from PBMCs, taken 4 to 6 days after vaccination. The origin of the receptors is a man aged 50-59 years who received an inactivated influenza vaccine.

DNA for the CDR3: TGCAGTGCTAGAGGGCTCACAGGCGAGCAGTACTTC. Translation: CSARGLTGEQYF. The V gene is TRBV20-1, the J gene TRBJ2-7; maybe TRBD1 (5 bases). V was clipped by 1 base and J by 6 bases, with 10 bases between them. The CDR3 is 12 amino acids. The V gene's germline CDR1 is DFQATT and CDR2 SNEGSKA (reference sequence).

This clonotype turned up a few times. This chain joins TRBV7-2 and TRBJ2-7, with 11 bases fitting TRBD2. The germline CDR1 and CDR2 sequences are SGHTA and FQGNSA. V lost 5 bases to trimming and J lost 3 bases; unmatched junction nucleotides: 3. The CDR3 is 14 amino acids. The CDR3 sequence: CASSPGLAGYEQYF. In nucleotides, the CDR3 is TGTGCCAGCAGCCCTGGACTAGCGGGCTACGAGCAGTACTTC.

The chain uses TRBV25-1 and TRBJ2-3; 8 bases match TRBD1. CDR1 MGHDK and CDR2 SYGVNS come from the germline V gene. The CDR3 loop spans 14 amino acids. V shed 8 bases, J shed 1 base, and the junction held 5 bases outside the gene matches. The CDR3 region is CASRTGFGTDTQYF. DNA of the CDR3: TGTGCCAGCCGGACAGGGTTCGGCACAGATACGCAGTATTTT.

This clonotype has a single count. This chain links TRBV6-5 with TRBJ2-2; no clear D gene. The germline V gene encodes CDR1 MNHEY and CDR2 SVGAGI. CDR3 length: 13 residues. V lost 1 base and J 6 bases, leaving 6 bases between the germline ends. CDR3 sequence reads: CASSYLRAGELFF. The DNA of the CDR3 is TGTGCCAGCAGTTACTTGAGAGCCGGGGAGCTGTTTTTT.

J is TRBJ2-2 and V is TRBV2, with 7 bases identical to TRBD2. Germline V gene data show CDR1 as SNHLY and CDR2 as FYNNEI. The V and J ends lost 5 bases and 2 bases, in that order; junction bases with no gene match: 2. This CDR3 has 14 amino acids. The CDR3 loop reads CASSKGLNTGELFF. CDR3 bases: TGTGCCAGCAGTAAGGGACTAAACACCGGGGAGCTGTTTTTT.

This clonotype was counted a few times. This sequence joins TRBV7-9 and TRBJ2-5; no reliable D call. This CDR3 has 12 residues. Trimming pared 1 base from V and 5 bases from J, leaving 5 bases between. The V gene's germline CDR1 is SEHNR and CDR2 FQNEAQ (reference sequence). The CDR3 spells CASSLEIETQYF. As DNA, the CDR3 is TGTGCCAGCAGCTTAGAAATTGAGACCCAGTACTTC.

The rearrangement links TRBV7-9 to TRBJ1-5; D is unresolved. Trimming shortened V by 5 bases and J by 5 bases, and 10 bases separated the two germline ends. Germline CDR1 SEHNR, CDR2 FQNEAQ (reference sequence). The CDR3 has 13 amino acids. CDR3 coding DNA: TGTGCCAGCAGCCGTCTCTCCGATCAGCCCCAGCATTTT. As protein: CASSRLSDQPQHF. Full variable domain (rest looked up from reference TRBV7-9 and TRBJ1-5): DTGVSQNPRHKITKRGQNVTFRCDPISEHNRLYWYRQTLGQGPEFLTYFQNEAQLEKSRLLSDRFSAERPKGSFSTLEIQRTEQGDSAMYLCASSRLSDQPQHFGDGTRLSIL.

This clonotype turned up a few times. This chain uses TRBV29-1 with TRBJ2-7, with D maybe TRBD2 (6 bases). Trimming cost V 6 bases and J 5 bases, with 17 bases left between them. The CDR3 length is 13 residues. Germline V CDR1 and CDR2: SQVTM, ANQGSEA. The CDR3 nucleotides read TGCAGCGTCCGGGACTCTAGGACCCACGAGCAGTACTTC. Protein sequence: CSVRDSRTHEQYF.

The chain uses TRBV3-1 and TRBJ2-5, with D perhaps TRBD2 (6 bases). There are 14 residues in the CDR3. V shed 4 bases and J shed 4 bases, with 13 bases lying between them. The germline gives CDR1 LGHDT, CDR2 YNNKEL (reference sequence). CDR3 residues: CASSPSMGGETQYF. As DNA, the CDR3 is TGTGCCAGCAGCCCCTCTATGGGGGGAGAGACCCAGTACTTC.

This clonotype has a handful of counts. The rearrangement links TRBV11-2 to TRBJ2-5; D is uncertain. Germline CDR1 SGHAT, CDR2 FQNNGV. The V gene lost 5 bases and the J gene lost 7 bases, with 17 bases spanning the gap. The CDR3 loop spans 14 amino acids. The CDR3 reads CASSPGPRMGTQYF. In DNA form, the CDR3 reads TGTGCCAGCAGCCCGGGCCCCCGAATGGGGACCCAGTACTTC. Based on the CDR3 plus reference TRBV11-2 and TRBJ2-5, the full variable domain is EAGVAQSPRYKIIEKRQSVAFWCNPISGHATLYWYQQILGQGPKLLIQFQNNGVVDDSQLPKDRFSAERLKGVDSTLKIQPAKLEDSAVYLCASSPGPRMGTQYFGPGTRLLVL.

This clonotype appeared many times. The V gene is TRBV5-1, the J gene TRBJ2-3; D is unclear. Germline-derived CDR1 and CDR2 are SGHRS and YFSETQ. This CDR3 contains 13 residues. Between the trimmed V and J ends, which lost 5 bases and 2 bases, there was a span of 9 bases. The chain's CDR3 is CASRDLYTDTQYF. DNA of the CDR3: TGCGCCAGCAGGGACCTTTACACAGATACGCAGTATTTT.

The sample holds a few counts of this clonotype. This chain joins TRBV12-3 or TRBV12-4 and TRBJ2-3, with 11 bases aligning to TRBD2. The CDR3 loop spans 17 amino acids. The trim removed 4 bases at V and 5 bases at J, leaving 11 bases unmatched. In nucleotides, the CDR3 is TGTGCCAGCAGTTCCACATATAGCGGGGGGGCCAGAGATACGCAGTATTTT. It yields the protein CASSSTYSGGARDTQYF.

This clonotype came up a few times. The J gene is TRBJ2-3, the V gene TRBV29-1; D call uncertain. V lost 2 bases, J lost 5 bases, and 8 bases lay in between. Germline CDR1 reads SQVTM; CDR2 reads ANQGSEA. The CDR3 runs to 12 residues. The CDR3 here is CSVEPGLDTQYF. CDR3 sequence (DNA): TGCAGCGTTGAACCTGGTCTAGATACGCAGTATTTT.

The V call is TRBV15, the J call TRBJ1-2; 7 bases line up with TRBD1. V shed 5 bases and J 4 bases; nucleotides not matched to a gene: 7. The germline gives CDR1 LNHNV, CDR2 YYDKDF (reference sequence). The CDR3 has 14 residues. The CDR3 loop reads CATSDRDRVYGYTF. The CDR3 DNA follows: TGTGCCACCAGCGACCGGGACAGAGTCTATGGCTACACCTTC.

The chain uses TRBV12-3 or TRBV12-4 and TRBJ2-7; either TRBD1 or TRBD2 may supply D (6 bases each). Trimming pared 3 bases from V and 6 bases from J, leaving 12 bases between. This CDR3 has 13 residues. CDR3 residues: CASSFRGLSEQYF. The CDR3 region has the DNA TGTGCCAGCAGTTTCCGGGGGCTGTCCGAGCAGTACTTC.

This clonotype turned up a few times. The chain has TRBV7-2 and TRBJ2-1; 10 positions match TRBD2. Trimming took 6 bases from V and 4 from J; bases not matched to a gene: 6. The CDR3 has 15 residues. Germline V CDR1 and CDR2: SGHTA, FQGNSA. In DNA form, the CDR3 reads TGTGCCAGCAGACGGGCTAGCGGGAGTTACAATGAGCAGTTCTTC. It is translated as CASRRASGSYNEQFF.

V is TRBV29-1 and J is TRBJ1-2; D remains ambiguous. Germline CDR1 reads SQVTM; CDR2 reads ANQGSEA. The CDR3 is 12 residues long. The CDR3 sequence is CATSWVYYGYTF. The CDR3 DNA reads TGCGCCACCTCATGGGTTTACTATGGCTACACCTTC.

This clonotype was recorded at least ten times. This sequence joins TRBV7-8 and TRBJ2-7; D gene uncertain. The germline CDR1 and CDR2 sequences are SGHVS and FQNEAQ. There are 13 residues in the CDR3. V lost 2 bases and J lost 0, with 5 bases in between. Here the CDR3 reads CASSLTSSYEQYF. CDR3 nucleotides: TGTGCCAGCAGCTTAACCTCCTCCTACGAGCAGTACTTC.

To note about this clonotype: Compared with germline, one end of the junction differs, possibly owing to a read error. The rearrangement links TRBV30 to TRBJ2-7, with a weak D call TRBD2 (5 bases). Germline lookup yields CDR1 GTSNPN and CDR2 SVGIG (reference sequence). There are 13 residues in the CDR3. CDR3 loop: CAWSVLEENIGHF. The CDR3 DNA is TGTGCCTGGAGTGTACTAGAGGAGAATATAGGACACTTC.

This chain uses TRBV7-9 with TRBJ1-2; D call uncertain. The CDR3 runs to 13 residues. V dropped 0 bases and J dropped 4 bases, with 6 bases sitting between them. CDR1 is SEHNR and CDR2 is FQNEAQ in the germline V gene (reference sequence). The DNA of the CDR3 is TGTGCCAGCAGCTTAGCGATTCTCTATGGCTACACCTTC. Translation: CASSLAILYGYTF. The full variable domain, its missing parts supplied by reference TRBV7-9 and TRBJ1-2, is DTGVSQNPRHKITKRGQNVTFRCDPISEHNRLYWYRQTLGQGPEFLTYFQNEAQLEKSRLLSDRFSAERPKGSFSTLEIQRTEQGDSAMYLCASSLAILYGYTFGSGTRLTVV.

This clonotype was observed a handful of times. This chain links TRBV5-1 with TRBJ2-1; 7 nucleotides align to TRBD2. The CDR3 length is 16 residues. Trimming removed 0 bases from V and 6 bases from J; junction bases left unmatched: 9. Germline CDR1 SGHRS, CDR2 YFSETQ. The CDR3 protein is CASSLGQGRGGNEQFF. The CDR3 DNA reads TGCGCCAGCAGCTTGGGTCAGGGCCGCGGGGGCAATGAGCAGTTCTTC.

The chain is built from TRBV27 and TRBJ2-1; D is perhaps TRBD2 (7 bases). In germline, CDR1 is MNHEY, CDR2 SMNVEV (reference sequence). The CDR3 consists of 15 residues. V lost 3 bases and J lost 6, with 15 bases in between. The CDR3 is CASSFEGGKGNEQFF. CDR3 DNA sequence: TGTGCCAGCAGTTTCGAGGGGGGGAAAGGCAATGAGCAGTTCTTC.

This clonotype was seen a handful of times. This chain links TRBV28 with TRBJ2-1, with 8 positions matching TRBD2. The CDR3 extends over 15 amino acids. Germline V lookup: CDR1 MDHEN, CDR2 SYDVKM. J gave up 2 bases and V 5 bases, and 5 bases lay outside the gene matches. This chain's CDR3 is CASSLTSEAYNEQFF. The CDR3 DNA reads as TGTGCCAGCAGTCTGACTAGCGAGGCCTACAATGAGCAGTTCTTC.

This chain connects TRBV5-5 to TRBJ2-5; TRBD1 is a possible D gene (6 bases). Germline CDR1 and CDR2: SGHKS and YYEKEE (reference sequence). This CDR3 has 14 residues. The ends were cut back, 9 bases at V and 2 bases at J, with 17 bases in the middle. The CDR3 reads CATSLVGGQETQYF. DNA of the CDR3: TGTGCCACCTCGTTGGTAGGGGGACAAGAGACCCAGTACTTC.

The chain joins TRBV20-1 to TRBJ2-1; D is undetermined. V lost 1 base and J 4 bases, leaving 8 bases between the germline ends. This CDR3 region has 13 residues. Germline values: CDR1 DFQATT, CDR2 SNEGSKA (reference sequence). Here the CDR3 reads CSARVPPYNEQFF. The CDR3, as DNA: TGCAGTGCTAGAGTCCCCCCTTACAATGAGCAGTTCTTC.

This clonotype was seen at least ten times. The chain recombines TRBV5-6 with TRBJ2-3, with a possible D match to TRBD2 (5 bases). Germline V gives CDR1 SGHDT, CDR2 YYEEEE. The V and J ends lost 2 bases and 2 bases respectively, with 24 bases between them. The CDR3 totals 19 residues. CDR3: CASSFFRVDSPWPTDTQYF. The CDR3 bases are TGTGCCAGCAGCTTTTTTCGTGTGGACTCTCCGTGGCCCACAGATACGCAGTATTTT.